This TCR beta chain was profiled in a study of blood T cell repertoires in COVID-19. Overall study: PBMCs, B-cell-depleted T cells, or T cells were the source of the cDNA or gDNA that made up the material.

Produced via immunoSEQ multiplex PCR; TCRdb's table is partial and in-frame only. The data contain roughly 270,000 clones, 85% of them singletons. The CDR3 has 15 amino acids. V was clipped by 6 bases and J by 1 base, with 15 bases between them. Germline V lookup: CDR1 MRHNA, CDR2 SNTAGT. Sequencing was carried out using PBMCs or T cells enriched from blood (not recorded which). The receptor was isolated from a woman aged 45-59 years who had recovered from COVID-19. The chain carries TRBV6-4 and TRBJ1-1; weak D call: TRBD1 (6 bases). This CDR3 is CASSVTAGANTEAFF. CDR3 nucleotides: TGTGCCAGCAGCGTGACCGCAGGGGCGAACACTGAAGCTTTCTTT.